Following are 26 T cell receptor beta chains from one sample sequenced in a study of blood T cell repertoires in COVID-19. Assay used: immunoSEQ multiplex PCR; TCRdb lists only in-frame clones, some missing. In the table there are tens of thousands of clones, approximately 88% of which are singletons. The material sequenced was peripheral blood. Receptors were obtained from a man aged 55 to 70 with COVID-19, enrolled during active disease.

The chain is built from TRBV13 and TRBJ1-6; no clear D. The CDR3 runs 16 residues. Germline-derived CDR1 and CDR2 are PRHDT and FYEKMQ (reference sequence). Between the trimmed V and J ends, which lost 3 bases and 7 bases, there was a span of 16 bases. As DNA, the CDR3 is TGTGCCAGCAGCTTCCTCGCCCCCGGAGGGAATTCACCCCTCCACTTT. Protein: CASSFLAPGGNSPLHF.

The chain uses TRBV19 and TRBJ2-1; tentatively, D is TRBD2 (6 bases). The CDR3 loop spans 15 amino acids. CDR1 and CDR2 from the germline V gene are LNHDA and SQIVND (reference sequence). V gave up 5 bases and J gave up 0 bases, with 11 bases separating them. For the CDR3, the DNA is TGTGCCAGTAGTTGGAGGGAGAGCTCCTACAATGAGCAGTTCTTC. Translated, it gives CASSWRESSYNEQFF.

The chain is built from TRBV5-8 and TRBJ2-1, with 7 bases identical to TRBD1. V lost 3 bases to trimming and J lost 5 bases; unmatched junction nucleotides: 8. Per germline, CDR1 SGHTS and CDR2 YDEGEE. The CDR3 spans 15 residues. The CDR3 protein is CASSSRGRPHNEQFF. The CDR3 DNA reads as TGTGCCAGCAGCTCAAGGGGGCGTCCCCACAATGAGCAGTTCTTC.

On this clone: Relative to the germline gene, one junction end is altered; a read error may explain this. CDR3 region: CASSAPGGIENF. As DNA, the CDR3 is TGTGCCAGCAGCGCCCCGGGGGGGATTGAGAATTTT. This chain joins TRBV7-6 and TRBJ1-3; TRBD1 might be the D (5 bases). The CDR3 loop spans 12 amino acids. The germline gives CDR1 SGHVS, CDR2 FNYEAQ.

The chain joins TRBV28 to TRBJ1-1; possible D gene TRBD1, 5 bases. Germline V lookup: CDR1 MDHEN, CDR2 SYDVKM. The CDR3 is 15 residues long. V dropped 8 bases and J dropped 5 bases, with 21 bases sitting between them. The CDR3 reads CASEMIAGGGTEAFF. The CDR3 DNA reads TGTGCCAGCGAAATGATCGCCGGGGGTGGGACTGAAGCTTTCTTT. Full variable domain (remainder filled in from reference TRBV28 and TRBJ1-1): DVKVTQSSRYLVKRTGEKVFLECVQDMDHENMFWYRQDPGLGLRLIYFSYDVKMKEKGDIPEGYSVSREKKERFSLILESASTNQTSMYLCASEMIAGGGTEAFFGQGTRLTVV.

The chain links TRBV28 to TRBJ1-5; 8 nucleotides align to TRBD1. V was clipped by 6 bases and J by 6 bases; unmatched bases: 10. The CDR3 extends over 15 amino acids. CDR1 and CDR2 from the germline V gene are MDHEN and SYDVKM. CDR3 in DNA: TGTGCCAGCAGCCCCTGGGCAGGGGGCGGTCAGCCCCAGCATTTT. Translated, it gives CASSPWAGGGQPQHF.

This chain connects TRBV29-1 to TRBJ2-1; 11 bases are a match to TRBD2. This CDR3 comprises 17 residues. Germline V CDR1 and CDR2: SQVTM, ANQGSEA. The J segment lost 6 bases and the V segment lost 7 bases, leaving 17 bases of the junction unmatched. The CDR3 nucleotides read TGCAGCGCCCCCCCGGGTGGCCTAGCGGGAGGCCTCAATGAGCAGTTCTTC. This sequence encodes CSAPPGGLAGGLNEQFF.

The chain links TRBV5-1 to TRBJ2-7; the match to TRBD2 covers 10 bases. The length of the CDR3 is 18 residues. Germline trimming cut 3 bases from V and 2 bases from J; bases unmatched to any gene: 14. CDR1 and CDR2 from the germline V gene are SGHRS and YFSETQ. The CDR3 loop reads CASSYSSGRVGGTYEQYF. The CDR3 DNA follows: TGCGCCAGCAGCTATTCTAGCGGGAGAGTGGGAGGGACCTACGAGCAGTACTTC.

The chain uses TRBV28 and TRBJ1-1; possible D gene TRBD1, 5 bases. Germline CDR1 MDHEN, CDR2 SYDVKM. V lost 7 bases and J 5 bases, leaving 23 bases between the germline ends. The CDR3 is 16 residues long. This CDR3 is CASNIPGGSSSTEAFF. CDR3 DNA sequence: TGTGCCAGCAATATACCCGGGGGTTCGTCTAGTACTGAAGCTTTCTTT.

The CDR3 DNA sequence: TGTGCCAGCAGCCCGGACAGGTATGGCTACACCTTC. This encodes CASSPDRYGYTF. The rearrangement links TRBV5-4 to TRBJ1-2, with 7 bases matching TRBD1. Per germline, CDR1 SGHNT and CDR2 YYREEE (reference sequence). This CDR3 has 12 amino acids. J gave up 5 bases and V 4 bases, and 2 bases lay outside the gene matches.

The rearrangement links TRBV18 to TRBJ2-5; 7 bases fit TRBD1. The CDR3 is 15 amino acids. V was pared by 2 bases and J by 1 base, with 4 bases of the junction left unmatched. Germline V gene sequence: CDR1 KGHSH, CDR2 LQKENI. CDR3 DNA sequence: TGTGCCAGCTCACCATACACAGGGGTCCAAGAGACCCAGTACTTC. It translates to CASSPYTGVQETQYF.

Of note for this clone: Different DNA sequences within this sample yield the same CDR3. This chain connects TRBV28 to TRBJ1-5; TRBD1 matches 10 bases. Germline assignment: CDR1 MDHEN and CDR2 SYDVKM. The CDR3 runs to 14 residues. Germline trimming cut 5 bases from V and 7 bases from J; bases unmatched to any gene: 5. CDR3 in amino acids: CASSGDRGNQPQHF. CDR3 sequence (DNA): TGTGCCAGCAGTGGGGACAGGGGTAACCAGCCCCAGCATTTT.

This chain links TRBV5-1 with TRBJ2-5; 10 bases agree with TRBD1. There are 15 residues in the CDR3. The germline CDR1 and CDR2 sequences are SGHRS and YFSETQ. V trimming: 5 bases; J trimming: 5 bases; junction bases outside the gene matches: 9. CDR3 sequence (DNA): TGCGCCAGCAGGTCCGGGACAGGGGCGAGGGAGACCCAGTACTTC. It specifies CASRSGTGARETQYF. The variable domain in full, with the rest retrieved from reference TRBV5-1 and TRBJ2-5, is KAGVTQTPRYLIKTRGQQVTLSCSPISGHRSVSWYQQTPGQGLQFLFEYFSETQRNKGNFPGRFSGRQFSNSRSEMNVSTLELGDSALYLCASRSGTGARETQYFGPGTRLLVL.

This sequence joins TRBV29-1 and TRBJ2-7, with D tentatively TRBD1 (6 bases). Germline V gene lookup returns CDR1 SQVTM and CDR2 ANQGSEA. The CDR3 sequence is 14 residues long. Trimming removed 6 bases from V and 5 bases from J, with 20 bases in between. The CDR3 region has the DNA TGCAGCGTCAGACCCGGGACAAGCCCCCACGAGCAGTACTTC. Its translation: CSVRPGTSPHEQYF.

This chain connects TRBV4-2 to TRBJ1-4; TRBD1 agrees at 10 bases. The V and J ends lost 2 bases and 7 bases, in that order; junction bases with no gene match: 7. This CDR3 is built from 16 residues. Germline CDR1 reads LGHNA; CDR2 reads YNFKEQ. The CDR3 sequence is CASSQHGRDRGEKLFF. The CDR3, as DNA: TGTGCCAGCAGCCAACATGGGAGGGACAGGGGTGAAAAACTGTTTTTT.

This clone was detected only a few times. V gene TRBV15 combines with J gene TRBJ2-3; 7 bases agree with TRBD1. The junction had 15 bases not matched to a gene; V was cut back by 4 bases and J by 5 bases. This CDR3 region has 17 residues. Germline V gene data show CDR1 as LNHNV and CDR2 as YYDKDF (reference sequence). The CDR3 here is CATSIPGKQNRGDTQYF. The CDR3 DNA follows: TGTGCCACCAGCATTCCCGGGAAGCAAAACAGGGGAGATACGCAGTATTTT.

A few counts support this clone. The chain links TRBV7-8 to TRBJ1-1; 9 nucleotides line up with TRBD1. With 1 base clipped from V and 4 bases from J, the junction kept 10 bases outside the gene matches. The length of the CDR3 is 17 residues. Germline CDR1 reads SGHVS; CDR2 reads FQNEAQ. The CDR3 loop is CASSLGASTGGLTEAFF. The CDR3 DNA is TGTGCCAGCAGCTTAGGGGCCTCAACAGGGGGCCTCACTGAAGCTTTCTTT.

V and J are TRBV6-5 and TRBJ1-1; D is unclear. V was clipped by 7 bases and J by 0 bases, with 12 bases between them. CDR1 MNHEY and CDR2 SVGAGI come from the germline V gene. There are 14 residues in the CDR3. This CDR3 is CASTPRGLNTEAFF. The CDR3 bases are TGTGCCAGCACCCCGCGGGGATTGAACACTGAAGCTTTCTTT.

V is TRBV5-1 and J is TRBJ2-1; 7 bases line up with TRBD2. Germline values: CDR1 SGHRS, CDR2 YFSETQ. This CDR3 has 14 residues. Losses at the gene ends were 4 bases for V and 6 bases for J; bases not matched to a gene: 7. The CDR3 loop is CASSVGLTSNEQFF. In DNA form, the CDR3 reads TGCGCCAGCAGCGTGGGACTAACAAGCAATGAGCAGTTCTTC.

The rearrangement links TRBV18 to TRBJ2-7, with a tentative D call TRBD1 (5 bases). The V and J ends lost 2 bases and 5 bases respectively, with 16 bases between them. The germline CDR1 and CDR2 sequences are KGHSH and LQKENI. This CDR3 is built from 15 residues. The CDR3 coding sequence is TGTGCCAGCTCACCAACTAACCCTCGGACAAACGAGCAGTACTTC. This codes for CASSPTNPRTNEQYF.

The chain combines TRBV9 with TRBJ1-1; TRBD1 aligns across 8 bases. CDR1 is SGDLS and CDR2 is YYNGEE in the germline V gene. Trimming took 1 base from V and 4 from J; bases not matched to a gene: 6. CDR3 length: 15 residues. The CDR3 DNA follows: TGTGCCAGCAGCGTAACGACAGGGGAGGGCACTGAAGCTTTCTTT. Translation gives CASSVTTGEGTEAFF. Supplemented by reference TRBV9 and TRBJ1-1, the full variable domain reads DSGVTQTPKHLITATGQRVTLRCSPRSGDLSVYWYQQSLDQGLQFLIQYYNGEERAKGNILERFSAQQFPDLHSELNLSSLELGDSALYFCASSVTTGEGTEAFFGQGTRLTVV.

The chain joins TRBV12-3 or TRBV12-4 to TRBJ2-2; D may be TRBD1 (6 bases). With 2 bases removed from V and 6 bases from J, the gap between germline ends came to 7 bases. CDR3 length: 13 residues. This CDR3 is CASSLWGPGELFF. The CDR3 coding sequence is TGTGCCAGCAGTTTATGGGGGCCCGGGGAGCTGTTTTTT.

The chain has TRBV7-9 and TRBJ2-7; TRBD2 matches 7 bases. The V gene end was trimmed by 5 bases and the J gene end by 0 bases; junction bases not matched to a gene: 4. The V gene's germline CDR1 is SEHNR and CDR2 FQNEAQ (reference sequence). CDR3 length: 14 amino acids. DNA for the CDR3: TGTGCCAGCAGCCAGCTAGCGGTCTCCTACGAGCAGTACTTC. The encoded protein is CASSQLAVSYEQYF.

This chain's CDR3 is CASSPALTGAETQYF. The DNA of the CDR3 is TGCGCCAGCAGCCCAGCTCTTACAGGGGCAGAGACCCAGTACTTC. The rearrangement uses TRBV5-1 and TRBJ2-5, with 7 bases identical to TRBD1. J gave up 4 bases and V 4 bases, and 10 bases lay outside the gene matches. CDR1 SGHRS and CDR2 YFSETQ come from the germline V gene. This CDR3 region has 15 residues.

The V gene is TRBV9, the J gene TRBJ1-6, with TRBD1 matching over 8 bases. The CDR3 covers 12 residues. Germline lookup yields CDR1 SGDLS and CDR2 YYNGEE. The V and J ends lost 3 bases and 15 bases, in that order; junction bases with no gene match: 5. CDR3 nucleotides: TGTGCCAGCAGCGGCGGACAGGGCCTCCTCCACTTT. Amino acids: CASSGGQGLLHF.

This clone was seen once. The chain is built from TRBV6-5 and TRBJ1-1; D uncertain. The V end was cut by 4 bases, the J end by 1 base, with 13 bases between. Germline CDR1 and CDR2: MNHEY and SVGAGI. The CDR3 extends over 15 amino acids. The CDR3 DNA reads TGTGCCAGCAGTTCCAGGTTATCTGGGAACACTGAAGCTTTCTTT. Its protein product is CASSSRLSGNTEAFF.